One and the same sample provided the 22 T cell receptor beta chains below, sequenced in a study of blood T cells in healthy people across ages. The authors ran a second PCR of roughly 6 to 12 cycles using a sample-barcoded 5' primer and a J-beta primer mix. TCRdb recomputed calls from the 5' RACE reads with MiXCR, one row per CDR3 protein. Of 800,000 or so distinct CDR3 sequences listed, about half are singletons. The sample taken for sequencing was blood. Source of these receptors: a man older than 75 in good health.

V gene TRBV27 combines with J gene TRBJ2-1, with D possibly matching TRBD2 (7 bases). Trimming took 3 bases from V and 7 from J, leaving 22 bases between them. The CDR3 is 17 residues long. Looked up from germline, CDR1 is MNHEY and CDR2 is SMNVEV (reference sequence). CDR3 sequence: CASSFLGGGSLINEQFF. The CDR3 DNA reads TGTGCCAGCAGTTTTTTGGGGGGCGGGAGCCTCATTAATGAGCAGTTCTTC.

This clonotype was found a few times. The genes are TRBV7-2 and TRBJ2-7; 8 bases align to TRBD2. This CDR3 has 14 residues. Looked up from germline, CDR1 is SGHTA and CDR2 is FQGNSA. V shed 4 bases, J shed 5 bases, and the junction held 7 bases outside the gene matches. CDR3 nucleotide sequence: TGTGCCAGCAGCTCAACGAGCGGGAGACACGAGCAGTACTTC. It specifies CASSSTSGRHEQYF.

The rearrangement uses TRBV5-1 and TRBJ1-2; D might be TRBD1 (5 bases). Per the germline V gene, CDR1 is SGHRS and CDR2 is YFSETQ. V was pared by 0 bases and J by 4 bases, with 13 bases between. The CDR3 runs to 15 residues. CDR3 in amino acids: CASSLGEGRTYGYTF. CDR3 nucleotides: TGCGCCAGCAGCTTGGGTGAGGGACGGACCTATGGCTACACCTTC.

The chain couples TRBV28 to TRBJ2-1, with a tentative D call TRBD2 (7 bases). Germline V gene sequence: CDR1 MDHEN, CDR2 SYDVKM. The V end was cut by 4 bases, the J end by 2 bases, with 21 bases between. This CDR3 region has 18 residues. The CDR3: CASSSPSGASGTYNEQFF. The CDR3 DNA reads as TGTGCCAGCAGTTCCCCTTCGGGGGCTAGCGGTACCTACAATGAGCAGTTCTTC.

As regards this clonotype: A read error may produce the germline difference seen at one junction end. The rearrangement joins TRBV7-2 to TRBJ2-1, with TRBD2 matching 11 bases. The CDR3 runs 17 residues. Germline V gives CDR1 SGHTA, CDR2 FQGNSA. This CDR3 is CASSPTQGLAAYNKQFF. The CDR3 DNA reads TGTGCCAGCAGCCCTACACAGGGACTAGCGGCCTACAATAAGCAGTTCTTC.

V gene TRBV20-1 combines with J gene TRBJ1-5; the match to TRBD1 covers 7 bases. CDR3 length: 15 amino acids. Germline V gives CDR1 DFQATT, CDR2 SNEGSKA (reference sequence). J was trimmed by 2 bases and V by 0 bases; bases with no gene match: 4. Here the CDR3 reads CSARDLDRGNQPQHF. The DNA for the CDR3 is TGCAGTGCTAGAGACCTAGACAGGGGCAATCAGCCCCAGCATTTT.

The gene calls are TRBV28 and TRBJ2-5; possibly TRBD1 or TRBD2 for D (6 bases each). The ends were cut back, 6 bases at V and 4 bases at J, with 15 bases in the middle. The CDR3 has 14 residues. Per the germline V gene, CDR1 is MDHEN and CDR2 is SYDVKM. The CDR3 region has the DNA TGTGCCAGCAGACTCAATAGGGGGGTAGAGACCCAGTACTTC. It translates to CASRLNRGVETQYF.

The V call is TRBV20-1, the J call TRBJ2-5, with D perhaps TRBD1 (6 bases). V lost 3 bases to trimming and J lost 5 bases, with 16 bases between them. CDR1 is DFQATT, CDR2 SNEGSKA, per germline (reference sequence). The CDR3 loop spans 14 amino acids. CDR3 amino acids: CSASRTQGYETQYF. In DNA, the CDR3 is TGCAGTGCTAGCCGGACTCAGGGGTACGAGACCCAGTACTTC.

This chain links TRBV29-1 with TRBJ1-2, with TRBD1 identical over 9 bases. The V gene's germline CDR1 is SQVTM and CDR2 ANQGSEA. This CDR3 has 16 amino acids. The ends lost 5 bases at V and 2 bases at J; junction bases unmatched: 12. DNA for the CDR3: TGCAGCGTTACCGGAAACAGGGGGCAACGGAACTATGGCTACACCTTC. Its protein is CSVTGNRGQRNYGYTF. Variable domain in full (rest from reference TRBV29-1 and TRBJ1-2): SAVISQKPSRDICQRGTSLTIQCQVDSQVTMMFWYRQQPGQSLTLIATANQGSEATYESGFVIDKFPISRPNLTFSTLTVSNMSPEDSSIYLCSVTGNRGQRNYGYTFGSGTRLTVV.

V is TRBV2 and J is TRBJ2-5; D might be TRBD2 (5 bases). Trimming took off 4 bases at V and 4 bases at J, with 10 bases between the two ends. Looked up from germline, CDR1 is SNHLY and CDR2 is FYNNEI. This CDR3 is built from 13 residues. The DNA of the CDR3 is TGTGCCAGCAGTGCGGGGATGGGAGAGACCCAGTACTTC. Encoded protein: CASSAGMGETQYF.

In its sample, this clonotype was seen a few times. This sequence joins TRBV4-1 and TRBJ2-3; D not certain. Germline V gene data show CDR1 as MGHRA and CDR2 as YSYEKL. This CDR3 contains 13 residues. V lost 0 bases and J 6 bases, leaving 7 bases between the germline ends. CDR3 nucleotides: TGCGCCAGCAGCCAAGATTTCTTTGATACGCAGTATTTT. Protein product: CASSQDFFDTQYF.

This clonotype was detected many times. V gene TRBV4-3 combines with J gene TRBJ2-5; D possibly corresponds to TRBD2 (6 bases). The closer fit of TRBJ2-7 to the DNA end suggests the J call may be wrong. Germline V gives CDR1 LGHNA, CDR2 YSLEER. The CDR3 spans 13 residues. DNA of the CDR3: TGCGCCAGCAGCCAAGCCCGCGGGAACGAGCAGTACTTC. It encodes CASSQARGNEQYF.

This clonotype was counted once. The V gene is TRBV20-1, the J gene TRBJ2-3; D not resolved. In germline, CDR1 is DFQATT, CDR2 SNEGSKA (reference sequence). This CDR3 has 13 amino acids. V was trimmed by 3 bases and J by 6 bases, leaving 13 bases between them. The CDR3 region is CSARFLLRDTQYF. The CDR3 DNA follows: TGCAGTGCTAGGTTTCTCCTGAGGGATACGCAGTATTTT.

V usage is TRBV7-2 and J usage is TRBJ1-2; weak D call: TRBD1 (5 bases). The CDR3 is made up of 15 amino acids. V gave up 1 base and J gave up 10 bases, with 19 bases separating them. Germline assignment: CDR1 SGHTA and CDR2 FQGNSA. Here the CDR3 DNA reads TGTGCCAGCAGCTTAGGACAGTCAGCCAATAGGGACTACACCTTC. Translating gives CASSLGQSANRDYTF.

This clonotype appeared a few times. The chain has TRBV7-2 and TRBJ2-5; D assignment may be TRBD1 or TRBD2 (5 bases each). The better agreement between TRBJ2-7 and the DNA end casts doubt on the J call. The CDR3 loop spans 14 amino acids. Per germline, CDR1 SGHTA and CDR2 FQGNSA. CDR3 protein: CASSLWGSVYEQYF. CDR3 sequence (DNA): TGTGCCAGCAGCTTATGGGGGTCAGTTTACGAGCAGTACTTC.

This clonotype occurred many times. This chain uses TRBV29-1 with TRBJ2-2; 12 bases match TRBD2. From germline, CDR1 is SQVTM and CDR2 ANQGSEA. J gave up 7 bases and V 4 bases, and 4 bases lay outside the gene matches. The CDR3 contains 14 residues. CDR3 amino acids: CSVGTSGKGGELFF. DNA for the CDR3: TGCAGCGTTGGGACTAGCGGGAAGGGCGGGGAGCTGTTTTTT.

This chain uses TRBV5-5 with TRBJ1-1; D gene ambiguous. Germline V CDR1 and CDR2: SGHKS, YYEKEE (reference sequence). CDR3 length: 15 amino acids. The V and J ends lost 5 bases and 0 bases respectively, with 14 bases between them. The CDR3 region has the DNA TGTGCCAGCAGTTATGGACTGAGCATGAACACTGAAGCTTTCTTT. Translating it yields CASSYGLSMNTEAFF.

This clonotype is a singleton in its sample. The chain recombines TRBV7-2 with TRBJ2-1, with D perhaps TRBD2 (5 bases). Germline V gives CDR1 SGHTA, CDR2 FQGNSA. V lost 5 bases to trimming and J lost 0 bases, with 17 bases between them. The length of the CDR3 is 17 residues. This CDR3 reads CASSRESGTTSYNEQFF. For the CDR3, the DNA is TGTGCCAGCAGCCGCGAAAGCGGAACTACCTCCTACAATGAGCAGTTCTTC.

The CDR3 region is CASSSSRGGYSNQPQHF. Here the CDR3 DNA reads TGTGCCAGCAGTTCCTCCCGGGGGGGCTATAGCAATCAGCCCCAGCATTTT. The chain employs TRBV12-3 or TRBV12-4 and TRBJ1-5; D might be TRBD1 (6 bases). V was clipped by 4 bases and J by 0 bases, with 16 bases between them. The CDR3 has 17 amino acids.

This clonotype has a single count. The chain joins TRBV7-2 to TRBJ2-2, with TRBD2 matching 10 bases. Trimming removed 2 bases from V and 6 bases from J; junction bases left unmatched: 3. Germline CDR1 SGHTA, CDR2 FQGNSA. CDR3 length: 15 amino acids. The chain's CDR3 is CASSLRSGRAGELFF. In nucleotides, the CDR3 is TGTGCCAGCAGCTTACGAAGCGGGAGGGCCGGGGAGCTGTTTTTT.

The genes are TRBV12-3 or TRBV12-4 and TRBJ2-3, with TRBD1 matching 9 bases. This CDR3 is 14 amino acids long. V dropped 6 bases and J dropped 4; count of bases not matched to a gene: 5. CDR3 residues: CASSQRQGADTQYF. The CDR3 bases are TGTGCCAGCAGCCAAAGACAGGGGGCAGATACGCAGTATTTT.

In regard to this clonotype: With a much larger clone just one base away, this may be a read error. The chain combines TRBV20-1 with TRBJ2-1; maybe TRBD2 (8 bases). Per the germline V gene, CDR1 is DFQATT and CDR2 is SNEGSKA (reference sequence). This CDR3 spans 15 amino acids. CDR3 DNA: TGCAGTGCGAGAGCAGGGGGGAGCGGGAGTTACGAGCAGTTCTTC. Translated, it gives CSARAGGSGSYEQFF.